The present entry profiles one TCR beta chain with its context. This sample was included in a study of blood T cell repertoires in COVID-19. Study in general: Donors in the United States, Italy and Spain gave samples during acute or convalescent COVID-19. Nucleic acid was either cDNA or gDNA, and it came from T cells, B-cell-depleted T cells, or PBMCs.

Original processing methods: Estimates of nucleated cell counts were drawn from the amplification of reference gene primers. TCRdb's table, derived via immunoSEQ multiplex PCR, lists solely in-frame clones and lacks some. The DNA was the basis for D and trimming; V, J and clone size are from that table. The sample holds about 670,000 clones, about 87% seen once. Trimming cost V 5 bases and J 3 bases; bases outside gene matches: 10. Germline-derived CDR1 and CDR2 are MNHEY and SVGAGI. This CDR3 region has 15 residues. The V call is TRBV6-5, the J call TRBJ2-7; TRBD2 matches at 7 bases. The sequence derives from a woman younger than 35 with acute or convalescent COVID-19. What was sequenced was peripheral blood. The CDR3 nucleotides read TGTGCCAGCAGTCCCCTTCTCCGGGGGGACTACGAGCAGTACTTC. Amino acids: CASSPLLRGDYEQYF.